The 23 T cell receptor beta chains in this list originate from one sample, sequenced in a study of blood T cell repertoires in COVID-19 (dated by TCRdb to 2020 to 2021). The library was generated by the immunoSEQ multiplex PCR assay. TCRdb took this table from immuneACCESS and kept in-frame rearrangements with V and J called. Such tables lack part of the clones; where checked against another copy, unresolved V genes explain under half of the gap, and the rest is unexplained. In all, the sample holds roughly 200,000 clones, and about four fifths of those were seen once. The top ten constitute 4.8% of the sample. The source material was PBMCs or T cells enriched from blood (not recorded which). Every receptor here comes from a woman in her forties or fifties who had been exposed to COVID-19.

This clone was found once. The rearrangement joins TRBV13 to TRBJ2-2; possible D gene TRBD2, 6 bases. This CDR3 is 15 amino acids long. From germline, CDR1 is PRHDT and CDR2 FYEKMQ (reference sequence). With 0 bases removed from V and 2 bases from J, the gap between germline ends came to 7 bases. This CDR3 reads CASSLGGTNTGELFF. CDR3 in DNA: TGTGCCAGCAGCTTAGGAGGGACTAACACCGGGGAGCTGTTTTTT.

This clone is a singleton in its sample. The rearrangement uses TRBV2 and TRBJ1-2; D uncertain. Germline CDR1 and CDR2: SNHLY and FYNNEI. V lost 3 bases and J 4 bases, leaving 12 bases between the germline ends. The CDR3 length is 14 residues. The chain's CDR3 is CASSDIRGFYGYTF. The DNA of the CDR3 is TGTGCCAGCAGTGATATACGGGGATTCTATGGCTACACCTTC.

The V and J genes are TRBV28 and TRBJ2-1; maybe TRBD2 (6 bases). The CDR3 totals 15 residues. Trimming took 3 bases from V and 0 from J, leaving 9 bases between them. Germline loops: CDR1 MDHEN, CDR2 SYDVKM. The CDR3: CASSFAGSSYNEQFF. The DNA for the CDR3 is TGTGCCAGCAGTTTCGCGGGGAGCTCCTACAATGAGCAGTTCTTC.

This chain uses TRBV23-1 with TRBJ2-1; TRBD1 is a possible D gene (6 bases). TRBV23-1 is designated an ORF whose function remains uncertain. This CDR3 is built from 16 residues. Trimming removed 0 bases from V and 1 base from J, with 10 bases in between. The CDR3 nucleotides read TGCGCCAGCAGTCAATCGGGGACACCTTCCTACAATGAGCAGTTCTTC. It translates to CASSQSGTPSYNEQFF.

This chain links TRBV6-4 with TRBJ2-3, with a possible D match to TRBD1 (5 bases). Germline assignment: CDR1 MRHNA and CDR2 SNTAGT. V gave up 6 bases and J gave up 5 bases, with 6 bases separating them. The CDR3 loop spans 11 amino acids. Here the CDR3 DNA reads TGTGCCAGCAGAAGGGGAGATACGCAGTATTTT. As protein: CASRRGDTQYF.

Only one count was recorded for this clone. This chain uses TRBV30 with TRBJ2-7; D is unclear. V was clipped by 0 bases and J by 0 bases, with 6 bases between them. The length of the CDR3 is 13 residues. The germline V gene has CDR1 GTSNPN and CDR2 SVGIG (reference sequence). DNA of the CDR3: TGTGCCTGGAGTGTATTTAGCTCCTACGAGCAGTACTTC. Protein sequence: CAWSVFSSYEQYF.

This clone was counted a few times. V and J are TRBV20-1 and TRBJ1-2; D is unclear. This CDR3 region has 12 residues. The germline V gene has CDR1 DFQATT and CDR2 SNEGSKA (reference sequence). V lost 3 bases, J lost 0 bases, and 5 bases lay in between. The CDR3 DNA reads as TGCAGTGCTAGTGACGCTAACTATGGCTACACCTTC. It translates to CSASDANYGYTF.

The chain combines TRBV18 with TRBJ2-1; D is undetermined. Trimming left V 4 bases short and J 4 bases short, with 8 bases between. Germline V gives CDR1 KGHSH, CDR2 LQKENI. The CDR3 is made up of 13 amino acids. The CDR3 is CASSLFLYNEQFF. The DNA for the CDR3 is TGTGCCAGCTCACTCTTCCTATACAATGAGCAGTTCTTC.

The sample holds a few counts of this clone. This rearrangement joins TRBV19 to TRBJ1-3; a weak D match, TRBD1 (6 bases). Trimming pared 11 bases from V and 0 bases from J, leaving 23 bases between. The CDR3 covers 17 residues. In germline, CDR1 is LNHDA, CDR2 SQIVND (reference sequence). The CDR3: CARNRFTGQSSGNTIYF. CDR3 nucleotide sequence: TGTGCCCGAAATAGGTTTACAGGGCAGAGCTCTGGAAACACCATATATTTT.

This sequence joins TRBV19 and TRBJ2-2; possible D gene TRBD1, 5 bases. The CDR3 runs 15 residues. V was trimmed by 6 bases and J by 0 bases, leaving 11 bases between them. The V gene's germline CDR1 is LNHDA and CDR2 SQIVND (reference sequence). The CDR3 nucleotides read TGTGCCAGTAGACACGACAGCGCGAACACCGGGGAGCTGTTTTTT. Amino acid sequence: CASRHDSANTGELFF.

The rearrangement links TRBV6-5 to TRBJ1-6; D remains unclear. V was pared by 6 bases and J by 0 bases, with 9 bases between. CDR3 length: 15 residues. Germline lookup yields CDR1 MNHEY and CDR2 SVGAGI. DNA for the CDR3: TGTGCCAGCAGGGGCTTGAGCTCCTATAATTCACCCCTCCACTTT. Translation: CASRGLSSYNSPLHF.

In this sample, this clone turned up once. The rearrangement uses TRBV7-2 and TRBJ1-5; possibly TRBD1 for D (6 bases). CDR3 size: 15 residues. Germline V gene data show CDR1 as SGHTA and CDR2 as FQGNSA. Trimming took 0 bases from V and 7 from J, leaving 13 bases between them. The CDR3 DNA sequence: TGTGCCAGCAGCTTAGCGGGAGGGGGTGCCCAGCCCCAGCATTTT. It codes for CASSLAGGGAQPQHF.

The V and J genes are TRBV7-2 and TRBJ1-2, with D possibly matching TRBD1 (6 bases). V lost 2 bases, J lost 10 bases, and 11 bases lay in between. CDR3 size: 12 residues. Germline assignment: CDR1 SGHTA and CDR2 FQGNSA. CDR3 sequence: CASSLTQGIYTF. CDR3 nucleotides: TGTGCCAGCAGCTTAACACAGGGAATCTACACCTTC.

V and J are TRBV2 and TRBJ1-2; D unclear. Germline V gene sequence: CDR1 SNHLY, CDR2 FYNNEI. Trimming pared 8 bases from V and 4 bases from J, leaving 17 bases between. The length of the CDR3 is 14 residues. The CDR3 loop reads CASQNYLSGYGYTF. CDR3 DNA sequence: TGTGCCAGCCAAAACTACCTCAGTGGCTATGGCTACACCTTC.

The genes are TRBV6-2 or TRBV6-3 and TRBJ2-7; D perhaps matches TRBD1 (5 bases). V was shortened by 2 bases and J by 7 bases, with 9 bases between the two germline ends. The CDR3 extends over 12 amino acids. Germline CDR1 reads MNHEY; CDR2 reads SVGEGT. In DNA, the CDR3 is TGTGCCAGCAGTTACGAGACAGCGGAGCAGTACTTC. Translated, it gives CASSYETAEQYF.

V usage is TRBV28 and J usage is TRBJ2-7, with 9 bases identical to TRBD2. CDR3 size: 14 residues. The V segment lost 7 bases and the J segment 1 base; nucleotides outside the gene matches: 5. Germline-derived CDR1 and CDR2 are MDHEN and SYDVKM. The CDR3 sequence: CASIASGGSYEQYF. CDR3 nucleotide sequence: TGTGCCAGCATTGCCAGCGGGGGGTCCTACGAGCAGTACTTC. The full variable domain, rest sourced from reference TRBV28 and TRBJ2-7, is DVKVTQSSRYLVKRTGEKVFLECVQDMDHENMFWYRQDPGLGLRLIYFSYDVKMKEKGDIPEGYSVSREKKERFSLILESASTNQTSMYLCASIASGGSYEQYFGPGTRLTVT.

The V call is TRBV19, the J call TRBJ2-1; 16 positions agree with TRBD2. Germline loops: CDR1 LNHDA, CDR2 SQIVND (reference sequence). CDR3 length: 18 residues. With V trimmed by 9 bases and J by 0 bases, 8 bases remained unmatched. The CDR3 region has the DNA TGTGCCAGCCACCCCGGGACTAGCGGGGGGGTCTCCTACAATGAGCAGTTCTTC. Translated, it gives CASHPGTSGGVSYNEQFF.

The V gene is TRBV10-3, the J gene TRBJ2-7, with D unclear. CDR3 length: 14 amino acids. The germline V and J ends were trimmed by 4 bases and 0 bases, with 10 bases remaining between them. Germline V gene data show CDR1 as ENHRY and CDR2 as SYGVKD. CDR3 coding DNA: TGTGCCATCAGTGGGAATAGCCCCTCCTACGAGCAGTACTTC. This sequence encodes CAISGNSPSYEQYF.

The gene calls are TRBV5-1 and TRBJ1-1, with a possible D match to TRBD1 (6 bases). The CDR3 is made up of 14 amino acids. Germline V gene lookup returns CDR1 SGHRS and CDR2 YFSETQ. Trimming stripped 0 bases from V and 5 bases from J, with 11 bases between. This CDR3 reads CASSLALQGTEAFF. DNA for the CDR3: TGCGCCAGCAGCTTGGCCTTACAGGGTACTGAAGCTTTCTTT.

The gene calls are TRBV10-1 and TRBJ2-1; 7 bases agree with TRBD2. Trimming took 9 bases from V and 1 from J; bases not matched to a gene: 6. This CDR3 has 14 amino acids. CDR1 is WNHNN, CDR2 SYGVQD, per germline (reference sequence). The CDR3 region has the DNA TGCGCCAGGGGGAAGCGGGGTTCCTACAATGAGCAGTTCTTC. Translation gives CARGKRGSYNEQFF.

The CDR3 DNA reads TGTGCCAGCTCCCCAGATCCTAATTCGTCGGCTTTCTTT. It is translated as CASSPDPNSSAFF. V is TRBV18 and J is TRBJ1-1; D is undetermined. The germline gives CDR1 KGHSH, CDR2 LQKENI. The ends were cut back, 6 bases at V and 11 bases at J, with 19 bases in the middle. The CDR3 covers 13 residues.

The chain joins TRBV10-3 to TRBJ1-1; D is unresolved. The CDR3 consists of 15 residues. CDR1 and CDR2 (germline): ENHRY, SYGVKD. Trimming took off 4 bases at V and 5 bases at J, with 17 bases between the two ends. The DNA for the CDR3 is TGTGCCATCAGTGGATACGGCTACCCGGGGACTGAAGCTTTCTTT. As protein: CAISGYGYPGTEAFF.

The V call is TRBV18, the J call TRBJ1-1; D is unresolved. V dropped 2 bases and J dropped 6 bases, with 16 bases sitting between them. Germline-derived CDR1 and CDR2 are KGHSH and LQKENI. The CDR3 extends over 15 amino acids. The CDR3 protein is CASSPTAGVGAEAFF. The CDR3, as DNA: TGTGCCAGCTCACCAACAGCCGGGGTTGGCGCTGAAGCTTTCTTT.